Listed here are 18 T cell receptor beta chains from one sample, sequenced in a study of chemoradiotherapy in HPV16-positive cancers. Profiling relied on immunoSEQ multiplex PCR, and the TCRdb table lists in-frame clones only, not all of them. The sample lists 15,000 to 20,000 clones, about nine tenths occurring once. The specimen was blood, collected from a patient who underwent chemoradiotherapy. Receptors originate from a human donor with HPV-associated anogenital cancer.

The chain employs TRBV28 and TRBJ2-7, with TRBD2 matching over 11 bases. J gave up 4 bases and V 3 bases, and 5 bases lay outside the gene matches. Germline CDR1 and CDR2: MDHEN and SYDVKM. The CDR3 runs to 15 residues. CDR3 in DNA: TGTGCCAGCAGTTTCGTAGCGGGAGGGCTTTACGAGCAGTACTTC. Protein: CASSFVAGGLYEQYF.

V gene TRBV6-6 combines with J gene TRBJ2-1; 7 nucleotides align to TRBD1. This CDR3 region has 16 residues. Trimming took 6 bases from V and 5 from J; bases not matched to a gene: 13. Germline assignment: CDR1 MNHNY and CDR2 SVGAGI (reference sequence). The CDR3 here is CASSPTLTGHDNEQFF. As DNA, the CDR3 is TGTGCCAGCAGCCCAACTTTGACAGGGCATGACAATGAGCAGTTCTTC.

The CDR3 bases are TGTGCCATCAGTGAAGGGGCCAAGGGGACATACTATGGCTACACCTTC. Translated, it gives CAISEGAKGTYYGYTF. This sequence joins TRBV10-3 and TRBJ1-2; a possible D gene is TRBD1 (6 bases). Germline-derived CDR1 and CDR2 are ENHRY and SYGVKD. CDR3 length: 16 amino acids. With 3 bases removed from V and 3 bases from J, the gap between germline ends came to 17 bases.

This clone was detected only once. This sequence joins TRBV28 and TRBJ2-7, with 11 bases lining up with TRBD2. Germline CDR1 and CDR2: MDHEN and SYDVKM. After removal of 4 bases from V and 3 bases from J, the junction contained 20 bases not matched to a gene. This CDR3 spans 20 amino acids. As DNA, the CDR3 is TGTGCCAGCAGTTCCCTAATCCCATTGACTAGCGGGAAACCCTTCTACGAGCAGTACTTC. It codes for CASSSLIPLTSGKPFYEQYF.

The chain has TRBV5-6 and TRBJ2-7; 9 nucleotides line up with TRBD1. V lost 5 bases and J lost 7; bases outside the gene matches: 10. Germline V lookup: CDR1 SGHDT, CDR2 YYEEEE. CDR3 length equals 14 residues. In nucleotides, the CDR3 is TGTGCCAGCAGTCGTCCACAGGGGGCGGGGGAGCAGTACTTC. As protein: CASSRPQGAGEQYF.

This clone was recorded a few times. The rearrangement uses TRBV13 and TRBJ2-3; 7 bases match TRBD2. The junction had 3 bases not matched to a gene; V was cut back by 0 bases and J by 3 bases. This CDR3 has 15 residues. Germline assignment: CDR1 PRHDT and CDR2 FYEKMQ (reference sequence). This CDR3 reads CASSLGGRSTDTQYF. The CDR3 region has the DNA TGTGCCAGCAGCTTAGGCGGGAGGTCGACAGATACGCAGTATTTT.

The V call is TRBV7-9, the J call TRBJ1-4, with unresolved D. CDR3 size: 14 residues. Trimming took 1 base from V and 6 from J, leaving 9 bases between them. Germline V gives CDR1 SEHNR, CDR2 FQNEAQ (reference sequence). This CDR3 reads CASSLGHEHEKLFF. The CDR3 region has the DNA TGTGCCAGCAGCTTAGGACACGAACATGAAAAACTGTTTTTT.

This clone appeared a few times. This rearrangement joins TRBV9 to TRBJ1-4; possible D gene TRBD1, 5 bases. Germline CDR1 and CDR2: SGDLS and YYNGEE. The CDR3 is made up of 14 amino acids. V gave up 3 bases and J gave up 4 bases, with 10 bases separating them. The CDR3 is CASSADSYNEKLFF. The CDR3, as DNA: TGTGCCAGCAGCGCCGACAGCTATAATGAAAAACTGTTTTTT. Complete variable domain (other parts from reference TRBV9 and TRBJ1-4): DSGVTQTPKHLITATGQRVTLRCSPRSGDLSVYWYQQSLDQGLQFLIQYYNGEERAKGNILERFSAQQFPDLHSELNLSSLELGDSALYFCASSADSYNEKLFFGSGTQLSVL.

The chain is built from TRBV28 and TRBJ1-2; 8 bases are shared with TRBD1. With 5 bases clipped from V and 6 bases from J, the junction kept 2 bases outside the gene matches. This CDR3 comprises 12 residues. Germline V gene data show CDR1 as MDHEN and CDR2 as SYDVKM. The CDR3 sequence is CASSRQGNGYTF. The CDR3 nucleotides are TGTGCCAGCAGTAGACAGGGGAATGGCTACACCTTC.

V is TRBV29-1 and J is TRBJ2-1; TRBD2 might be the D (5 bases). Germline-derived CDR1 and CDR2 are SQVTM and ANQGSEA. The CDR3 covers 14 residues. The V end was cut by 3 bases, the J end by 4 bases, with 13 bases between. CDR3 in DNA: TGCAGCGTTGATGTTTGGGGAGAGTACAATGAGCAGTTCTTC. The encoded protein is CSVDVWGEYNEQFF.

V usage is TRBV5-4 and J usage is TRBJ1-2, with TRBD1 as a possible D gene (5 bases). CDR1 is SGHNT, CDR2 YYREEE, per germline (reference sequence). The V gene lost 6 bases and the J gene lost 8 bases, with 17 bases spanning the gap. This CDR3 is 13 amino acids long. In DNA, the CDR3 is TGTGCCAGCACCCCCGTGGGGGTGGGAGGCTACACCTTC. This encodes CASTPVGVGGYTF.

A note on this clone: Other DNA variants within this sample encode the same CDR3. The rearrangement joins TRBV6-4 to TRBJ2-5; D is unclear. The V gene's germline CDR1 is MRHNA and CDR2 SNTAGT. This CDR3 is 14 amino acids long. The ends were cut back, 2 bases at V and 5 bases at J, with 12 bases in the middle. The chain's CDR3 is CASSDPSRCETQYF. DNA for the CDR3: TGTGCCAGCAGTGACCCCTCTAGGTGTGAGACCCAGTACTTC.

V usage is TRBV5-1 and J usage is TRBJ1-1; unclear D gene. V was clipped by 4 bases and J by 3 bases, with 4 bases between them. The CDR3 totals 11 residues. Germline values: CDR1 SGHRS, CDR2 YFSETQ. CDR3 nucleotide sequence: TGCGCCAGCAGCCGAGACACTGAAGCTTTCTTT. Translated: CASSRDTEAFF.

A few counts support this clone. This chain links TRBV10-3 with TRBJ1-6, with a weak D call TRBD1 (5 bases). The CDR3 sequence is 16 residues long. Per the germline V gene, CDR1 is ENHRY and CDR2 is SYGVKD. V lost 0 bases to trimming and J lost 6 bases, with 12 bases between them. The DNA for the CDR3 is TGTGCCATCAGTGAGTCGATGAGCGGGACTAATTCACCCCTCCACTTT. As protein: CAISESMSGTNSPLHF.

This sequence joins TRBV21-1 and TRBJ1-3. TRBV21-1 is a pseudogene locus. This CDR3 is 16 amino acids long. CDR3 bases: TGTGCCAGCAGTAGGGGGGGTATCCTCTCTGGAAACACCATATATTTT. This sequence encodes CASSRGGILSGNTIYF.

The chain recombines TRBV7-9 with TRBJ2-4; 9 nucleotides line up with TRBD1. J lost 9 bases, V lost 4 bases, and 10 bases had no gene match. This CDR3 spans 15 amino acids. Germline CDR1 reads SEHNR; CDR2 reads FQNEAQ (reference sequence). The CDR3 here is CASSYEHTTGGIQYF. The DNA for the CDR3 is TGTGCCAGCAGCTACGAACACACGACAGGGGGCATTCAGTACTTC. Variable domain in full (rest from reference TRBV7-9 and TRBJ2-4): DTGVSQNPRHKITKRGQNVTFRCDPISEHNRLYWYRQTLGQGPEFLTYFQNEAQLEKSRLLSDRFSAERPKGSFSTLEIQRTEQGDSAMYLCASSYEHTTGGIQYFGAGTRLSVL.

The V and J genes are TRBV15 and TRBJ2-6; D not certain. The CDR3 has 16 amino acids. V dropped 0 bases and J dropped 0 bases, with 6 bases sitting between them. Per the germline V gene, CDR1 is LNHNV and CDR2 is YYDKDF (reference sequence). The CDR3, as DNA: TGTGCCACCAGCAGAGATATACTCTCTGGGGCCAACGTCCTGACTTTC. Its translation is CATSRDILSGANVLTF.

V and J are TRBV27 and TRBJ2-1; D gene uncertain. V was shortened by 2 bases and J by 2 bases, with 13 bases between the two germline ends. This CDR3 region has 16 residues. Germline-derived CDR1 and CDR2 are MNHEY and SMNVEV (reference sequence). Written as DNA, the CDR3 is TGTGCCAGCAGTTTAAGACCCTCGAGTGCCTACAATGAGCAGTTCTTC. This codes for CASSLRPSSAYNEQFF.